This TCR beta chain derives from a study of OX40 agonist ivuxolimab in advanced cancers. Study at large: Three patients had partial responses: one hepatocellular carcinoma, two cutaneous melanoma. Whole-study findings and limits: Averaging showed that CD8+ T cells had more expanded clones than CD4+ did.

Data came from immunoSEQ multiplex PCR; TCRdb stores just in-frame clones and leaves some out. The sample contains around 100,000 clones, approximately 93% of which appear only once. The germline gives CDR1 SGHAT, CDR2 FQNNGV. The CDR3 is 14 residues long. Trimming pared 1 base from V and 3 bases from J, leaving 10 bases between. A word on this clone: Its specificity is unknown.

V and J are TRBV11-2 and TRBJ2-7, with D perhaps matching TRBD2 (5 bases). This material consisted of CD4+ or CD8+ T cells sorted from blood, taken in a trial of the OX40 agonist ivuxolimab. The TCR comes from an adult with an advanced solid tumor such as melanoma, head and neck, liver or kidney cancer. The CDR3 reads CASSLAGNHYEQYF. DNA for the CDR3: TGTGCCAGCAGCTTAGCCGGGAATCACTACGAGCAGTACTTC.